The source of this T cell receptor beta chain is a study of vaccination effects on CD4 cells after COVID-19. Across the whole study: It was two doses of either the BNT162b2 or mRNA-1273 vaccine that participants received.

In its sample, this clone was seen once. Antigen: not known. This table comes from immunoSEQ multiplex PCR, and its TCRdb copy is limited to in-frame clones, with some not included. The table has some 40,000 clones, around 79% seen once; the top ten hold 2.5% to 3.5%. Culture lasted roughly 9 days before CD4+ T cell isolation. Vaccine recipients lacked prior SARS-CoV-2 infection and had negative nucleocapsid antibodies. Half of the medium was exchanged for IL-2 medium on both days 3 and 7. This specimen was CD4+ T cells from PBMCs cultured without peptide, taken before COVID-19 vaccination. This sequence was found in a human donor who received a COVID-19 vaccine.

CDR3 loop: CASSWGGHEQYF. CDR3 nucleotide sequence: TGTGCCAGCAGTTGGGGGGGCCACGAGCAGTACTTC. This chain connects TRBV28 to TRBJ2-7, with TRBD2 as a possible D gene (7 bases). Germline V CDR1 and CDR2: MDHEN, SYDVKM. V lost 4 bases to trimming and J lost 5 bases, with 9 bases between them. The CDR3 spans 12 residues.